The 9 T cell receptor beta chains below were found in one sample sequenced in a study of blood T cell repertoires in COVID-19. Produced via immunoSEQ multiplex PCR; TCRdb's table is partial and in-frame only. The sample includes 390,000 or so clones, just under 90% of them seen just once. The sequenced sample consisted of PBMCs or T cells enriched from blood (not recorded which). The receptor set was obtained from a woman aged 45-60 years who had recovered from COVID-19.

The J gene is TRBJ1-2, the V gene TRBV19, with a possible D match to TRBD1 (6 bases). Trimming cost V 3 bases and J 5 bases, with 16 bases left between them. The CDR3 runs 15 residues. Germline-derived CDR1 and CDR2 are LNHDA and SQIVND (reference sequence). CDR3 bases: TGTGCCAGTAGTATGCGGTTAACAGGGATTTATGGCTACACCTTC. It yields the protein CASSMRLTGIYGYTF. The variable domain in full, with the rest retrieved from reference TRBV19 and TRBJ1-2, is DGGITQSPKYLFRKEGQNVTLSCEQNLNHDAMYWYRQDPGQGLRLIYYSQIVNDFQKGDIAEGYSVSREKKESFPLTVTSAQKNPTAFYLCASSMRLTGIYGYTFGSGTRLTVV.

This clone was detected only once. CDR3 in amino acids: CASSLTGVRTNYGYTF. As DNA, the CDR3 is TGTGCCAGTAGTTTGACAGGGGTGAGAACTAACTATGGCTACACCTTC. This chain joins TRBV19 and TRBJ1-2; 8 bases fit TRBD1. This CDR3 comprises 16 residues. V was pared by 5 bases and J by 0 bases, with 8 bases of the junction left unmatched. Germline V gives CDR1 LNHDA, CDR2 SQIVND (reference sequence).

V gene TRBV7-6 combines with J gene TRBJ2-7; TRBD2 matches 11 bases. Trimming removed 5 bases from V and 0 bases from J; junction bases left unmatched: 3. Per the germline V gene, CDR1 is SGHVS and CDR2 is FNYEAQ. The CDR3 has 15 residues. For the CDR3, the DNA is TGTGCCAGCAGCCGACTAGCGGGGAGCTCCTACGAGCAGTACTTC. Its protein is CASSRLAGSSYEQYF.

V usage is TRBV7-6 and J usage is TRBJ2-1; D remains unclear. V was pared by 1 base and J by 5 bases, with 6 bases between. Per germline, CDR1 SGHVS and CDR2 FNYEAQ. The length of the CDR3 is 13 residues. The CDR3 coding sequence is TGTGCCAGCAGCTTAGTTGGAGACAATGAGCAGTTCTTC. This translates into CASSLVGDNEQFF.

The chain is built from TRBV7-6 and TRBJ1-3, with D possibly TRBD1 on 5 matching bases. The germline CDR1 and CDR2 sequences are SGHVS and FNYEAQ. This CDR3 is 19 amino acids long. Trimming took 0 bases from V and 0 from J, leaving 18 bases between them. Written as DNA, the CDR3 is TGTGCCAGCAGCTTAGCCCGCAGGGAGGGAAGGAGCTCTGGAAACACCATATATTTT. Translation gives CASSLARREGRSSGNTIYF.

This chain connects TRBV5-6 to TRBJ2-7, with TRBD1 as a possible D gene (6 bases). The CDR3 is 15 residues long. V lost 0 bases and J 2 bases, leaving 12 bases between the germline ends. Looked up from germline, CDR1 is SGHDT and CDR2 is YYEEEE. In nucleotides, the CDR3 is TGTGCCAGCAGCTTGGTAGCAGGGGTGGCCTACGAGCAGTACTTC. Protein: CASSLVAGVAYEQYF.

The V and J genes are TRBV6-1 and TRBJ1-5; D not resolved. In germline, CDR1 is MNHNS, CDR2 SASEGT. CDR3 size: 16 residues. V lost 4 bases to trimming and J lost 0 bases, with 13 bases between them. The CDR3 coding sequence is TGTGCCAGCAGTGCGTGGGCCAGGTTTAGCAATCAGCCCCAGCATTTT. Translation gives CASSAWARFSNQPQHF.

The chain links TRBV27 to TRBJ2-3; no definite D call. Germline V CDR1 and CDR2: MNHEY, SMNVEV (reference sequence). Between the trimmed V and J ends, which lost 6 bases and 0 bases, there was a span of 7 bases. The CDR3 totals 13 residues. This CDR3 reads CASRQSSTDTQYF. The CDR3 DNA sequence: TGTGCCAGCAGACAGTCTAGCACAGATACGCAGTATTTT.

CDR3 sequence: CASKVDQGSGELFF. CDR3 DNA sequence: TGCGCCAGCAAGGTGGACCAGGGGTCCGGGGAGCTGTTTTTT. This chain links TRBV5-1 with TRBJ2-2, with D possibly matching TRBD1 (6 bases). Germline CDR1 and CDR2: SGHRS and YFSETQ. The CDR3 spans 14 residues. V lost 6 bases and J 6 bases, leaving 15 bases between the germline ends.